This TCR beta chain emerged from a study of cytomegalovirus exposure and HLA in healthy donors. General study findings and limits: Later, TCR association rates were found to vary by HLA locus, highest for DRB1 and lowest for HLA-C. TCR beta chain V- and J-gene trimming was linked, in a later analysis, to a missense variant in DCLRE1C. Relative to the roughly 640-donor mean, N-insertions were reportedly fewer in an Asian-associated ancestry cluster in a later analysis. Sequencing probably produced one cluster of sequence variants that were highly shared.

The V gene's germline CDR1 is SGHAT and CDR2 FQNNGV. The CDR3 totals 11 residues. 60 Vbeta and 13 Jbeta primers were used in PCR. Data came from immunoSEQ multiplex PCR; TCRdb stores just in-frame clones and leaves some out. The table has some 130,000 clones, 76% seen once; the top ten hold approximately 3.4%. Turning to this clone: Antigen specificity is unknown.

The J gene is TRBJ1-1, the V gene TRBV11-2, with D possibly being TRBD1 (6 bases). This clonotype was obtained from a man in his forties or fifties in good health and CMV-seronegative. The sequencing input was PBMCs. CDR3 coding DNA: TGTATAGGGGGTGGGCACACTGAAGCTTTCTTT. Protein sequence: CIGGGHTEAFF. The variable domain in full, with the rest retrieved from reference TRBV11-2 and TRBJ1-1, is EAGVAQSPRYKIIEKRQSVAFWCNPISGHATLYWYQQILGQGPKLLIQFQNNGVVDDSQLPKDRFSAERLKGVDSTLKIQPAKLEDSAVYLCIGGGHTEAFFGQGTRLTVV.